This T cell receptor beta chain stems from a study of cytomegalovirus exposure and HLA in healthy donors. General study points: The study found most TCR sequences rare, yet found some public TCRs in many donors.

This clone was counted once. What it recognizes is unknown. Profiling relied on immunoSEQ multiplex PCR, and the TCRdb table lists in-frame clones only, not all of them. The sample gives over 200,000 clones, roughly 83% of which show up once; over 11% is in the top ten. The sequenced sample consisted of PBMCs. The clonotype originates from a woman aged 30 to 39 in good health and CMV-seropositive.

The CDR3 nucleotides read TGCGCCAGCAGCGAACACGAGAAAAGGGTCGGGGAGCTGTTTTTT. Protein sequence: CASSEHEKRVGELFF. The chain joins TRBV5-1 to TRBJ2-2; unclear D gene. V was cut by 4 bases and J by 7 bases, with 17 bases left in between. Germline V gives CDR1 SGHRS, CDR2 YFSETQ. The CDR3 is 15 amino acids.